The clone carrying this T cell receptor beta chain was picked up a small number of times. Treatment meaning: over 15 received Ad26.COV2.S at low or high dose, single or two shots; 5 received placebo; per-sample allocation not given. The samples were gathered on day 63 after the first injection of vaccine or placebo. A Boston adult aged 18-55 years was the donor. This entry belongs to a study of Ad26.COV2.S vaccination and SARS-CoV-2 variants. Across the study: Administration of Ad26.COV2.S was intramuscular, either once or twice 56 days apart.

Using immunoSEQ multiplex PCR, the repertoire was profiled, and TCRdb retains in-frame clones only, with some absent. This table holds about 250,000 clones, around 90% found once. The CDR3 consists of 15 residues. V lost 2 bases to trimming and J lost 5 bases, with 15 bases between them. Germline V gives CDR1 MNHEY, CDR2 SVGEGT. The chain carries TRBV6-2 or TRBV6-3 and TRBJ2-5; D may be TRBD2 (6 bases). This clonotype originated in a person between 18 and 65 years old who received the Ad26.COV2.S COVID-19 vaccine or a placebo. Sequencing used peripheral blood, obtained in a trial of Ad26.COV2.S vaccine versus placebo. CDR3 DNA sequence: TGTGCCAGCAGTTACGCGGGGACCTTCGCGGAGACCCAGTACTTC. Amino acids: CASSYAGTFAETQYF.